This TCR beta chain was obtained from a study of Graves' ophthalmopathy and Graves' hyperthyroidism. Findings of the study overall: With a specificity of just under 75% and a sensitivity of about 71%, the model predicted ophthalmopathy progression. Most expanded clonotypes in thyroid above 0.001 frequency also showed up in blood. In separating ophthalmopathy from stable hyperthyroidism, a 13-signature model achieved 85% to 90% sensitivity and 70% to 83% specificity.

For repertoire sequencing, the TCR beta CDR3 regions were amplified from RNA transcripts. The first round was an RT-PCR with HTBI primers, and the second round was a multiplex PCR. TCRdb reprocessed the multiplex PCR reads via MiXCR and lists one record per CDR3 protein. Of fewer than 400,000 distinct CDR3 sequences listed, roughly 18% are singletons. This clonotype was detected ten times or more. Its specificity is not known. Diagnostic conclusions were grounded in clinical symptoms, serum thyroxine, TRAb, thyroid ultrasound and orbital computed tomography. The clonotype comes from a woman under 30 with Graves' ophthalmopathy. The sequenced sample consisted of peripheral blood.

CDR3 coding DNA: TGTGCCAGCAGGGCTCCCGGGGAGCTGTTTTTT. Its protein product is CASRAPGELFF. The chain links TRBV2 to TRBJ2-2; D gene unclear. Germline lookup yields CDR1 SNHLY and CDR2 FYNNEI. V shed 6 bases and J shed 6 bases, with 5 bases lying between them. The CDR3 extends over 11 amino acids.